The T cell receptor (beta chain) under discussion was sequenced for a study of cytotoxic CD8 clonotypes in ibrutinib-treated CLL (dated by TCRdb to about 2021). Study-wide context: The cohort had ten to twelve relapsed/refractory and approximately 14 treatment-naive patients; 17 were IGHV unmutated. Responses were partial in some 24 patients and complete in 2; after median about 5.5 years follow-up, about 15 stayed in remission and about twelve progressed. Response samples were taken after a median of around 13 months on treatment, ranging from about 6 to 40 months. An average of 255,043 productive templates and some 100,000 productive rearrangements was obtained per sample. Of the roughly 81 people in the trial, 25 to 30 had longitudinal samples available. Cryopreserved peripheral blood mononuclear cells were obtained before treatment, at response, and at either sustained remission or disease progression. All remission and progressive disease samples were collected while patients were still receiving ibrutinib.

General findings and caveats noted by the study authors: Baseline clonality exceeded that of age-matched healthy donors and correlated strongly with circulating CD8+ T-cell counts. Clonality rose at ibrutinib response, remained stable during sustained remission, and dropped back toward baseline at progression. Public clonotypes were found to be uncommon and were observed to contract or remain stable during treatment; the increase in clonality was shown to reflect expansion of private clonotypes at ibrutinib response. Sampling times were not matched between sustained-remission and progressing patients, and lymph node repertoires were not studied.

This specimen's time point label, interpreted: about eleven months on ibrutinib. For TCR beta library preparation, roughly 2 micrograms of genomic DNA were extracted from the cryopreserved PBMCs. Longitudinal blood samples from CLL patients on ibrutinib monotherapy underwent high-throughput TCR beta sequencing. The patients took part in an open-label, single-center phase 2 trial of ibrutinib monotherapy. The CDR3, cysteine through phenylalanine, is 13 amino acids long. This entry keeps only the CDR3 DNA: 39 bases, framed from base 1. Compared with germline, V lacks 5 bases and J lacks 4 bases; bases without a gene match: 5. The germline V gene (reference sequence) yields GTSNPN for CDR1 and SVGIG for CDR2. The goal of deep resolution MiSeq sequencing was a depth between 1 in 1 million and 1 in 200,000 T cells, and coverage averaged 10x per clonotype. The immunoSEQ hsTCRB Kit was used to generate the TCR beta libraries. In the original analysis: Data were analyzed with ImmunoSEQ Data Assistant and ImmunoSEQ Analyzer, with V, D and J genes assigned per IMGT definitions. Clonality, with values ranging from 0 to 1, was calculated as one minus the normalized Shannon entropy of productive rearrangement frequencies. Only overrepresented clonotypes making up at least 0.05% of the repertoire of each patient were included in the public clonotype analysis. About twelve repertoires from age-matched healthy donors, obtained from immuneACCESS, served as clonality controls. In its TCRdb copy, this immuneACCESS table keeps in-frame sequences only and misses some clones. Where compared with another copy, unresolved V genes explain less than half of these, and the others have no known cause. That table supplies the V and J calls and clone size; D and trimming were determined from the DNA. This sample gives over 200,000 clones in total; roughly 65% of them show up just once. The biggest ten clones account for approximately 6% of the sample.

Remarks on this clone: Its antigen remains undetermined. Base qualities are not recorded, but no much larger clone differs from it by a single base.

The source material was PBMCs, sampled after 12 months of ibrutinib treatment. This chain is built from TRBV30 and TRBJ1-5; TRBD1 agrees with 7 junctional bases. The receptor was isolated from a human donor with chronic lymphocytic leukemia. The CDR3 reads CAWRQGLNQPQHF. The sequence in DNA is TGTGCCTGGCGACAGGGCCTGAATCAGCCCCAGCATTTT. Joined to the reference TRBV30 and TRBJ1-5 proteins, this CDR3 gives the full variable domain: SQTIHQWPATLVQPVGSPLSLECTVEGTSNPNLYWYRQAAGRGLQLLFYSVGIGQISSEVPQNLSASRPQDRQFILSSKKLLLSDSGFYLCAWRQGLNQPQHFGDGTRLSIL.